This T cell receptor (beta chain) was obtained from a study of human T cells and chemical hapten exposure. The overall study: Slight volume differences across pooled libraries mainly accounted for varying per-sample TCR yields.

This clonotype was seen a few times. Its antigen is not known. Regarding the study as a whole: TCRs at high frequency, those above 1 in 1000, did not change with DPC sensitization.

The CDR3 is made up of 14 amino acids. Trimming left V 4 bases short and J 8 bases short, with 14 bases between. Germline V gene sequence: CDR1 MDHEN, CDR2 SYDVKM. The time point here: healthy volunteer bleed at 2 weeks. Whole blood, unfractionated, served as the material for total RNA extraction. Individual cDNA molecules (in the library) carried attached unique molecular identifiers. In the original workflow: 95,638 TCRs per sample was the median, with a range of roughly 20,000 to 700,000. Using its own MiXCR run on the RACE reads, TCRdb lists one record per CDR3 protein. For this entry, the V and J calls and clone size follow TCRdb and not the study's own pipeline. The data contain tens of thousands of distinct CDR3 sequences, around 4.1% of them singletons.

The source material was whole blood. The sequence was collected from a female donor in good health. Some clones in this sample may be carry-over from other donors' samples. This chain joins TRBV28 and TRBJ1-4, with D hard to call. The CDR3: CASSSIRVEEKLFF. The CDR3 nucleotides are TGTGCCAGCAGTTCCATAAGGGTGGAGGAAAAACTGTTTTTT.